This T cell receptor beta chain was sequenced during a study of T cell repertoires in cytomegalovirus infection. Study at large: TCR beta signatures that were public indicated CMV infection and matching HLA type.

Germline CDR1 MNHNS, CDR2 SASEGT. Trimming took 6 bases from V and 1 from J, leaving 12 bases between them. The CDR3 has 14 residues. This clonotype has at least ten counts. What it binds is not known. From the reads, TCRdb called clonotypes with MiXCR, one entry per CDR3 protein. Of approximately 310,000 distinct CDR3 sequences detected, just under 25% appear once; the ten largest clones hold 13%. The J gene is TRBJ1-1, the V gene TRBV6-1; D ambiguous. Source: cultured PBMCs, taken from culture after CMV antigen stimulation. This clonotype was sampled from a human donor in good health (CMV status not recorded). Some clones in this sample may be carry-over from other donors' samples. CDR3 in DNA: TGTGCCAGCAGAATCGGACCGACGAACACTGAAGCTTTCTTT. This translates into CASRIGPTNTEAFF.